This T cell receptor (beta chain) is from a study of graft-versus-host responses after intestinal transplantation. The overall study: Induction using anti-thymocyte globulin, followed by tacrolimus and steroids for around 3 years, was given to all recipients.

Points on this clone: Its antigen is not identified.

TCRdb's table, derived via immunoSEQ multiplex PCR, lists solely in-frame clones and lacks some. The sample records fewer than 120,000 clones, around 95% being singletons. The CDR3 covers 15 residues. Trimming at V came to 4 bases and at J to 1 base, leaving 5 bases not matched to a gene. Germline CDR1 MGHRA, CDR2 YSYEKL. The rearrangement joins TRBV4-1 to TRBJ2-7; TRBD1 aligns across 9 bases. Source: unstimulated CD8+ T cells sorted from spleen or lymph node cells, taken before intestinal transplant. The receptor was isolated from a human donor who received an intestinal transplant. CDR3 coding DNA: TGCGCCAGCAGCCCAGAACAGGGGGCTTCCTACGAGCAGTACTTC. It encodes CASSPEQGASYEQYF.